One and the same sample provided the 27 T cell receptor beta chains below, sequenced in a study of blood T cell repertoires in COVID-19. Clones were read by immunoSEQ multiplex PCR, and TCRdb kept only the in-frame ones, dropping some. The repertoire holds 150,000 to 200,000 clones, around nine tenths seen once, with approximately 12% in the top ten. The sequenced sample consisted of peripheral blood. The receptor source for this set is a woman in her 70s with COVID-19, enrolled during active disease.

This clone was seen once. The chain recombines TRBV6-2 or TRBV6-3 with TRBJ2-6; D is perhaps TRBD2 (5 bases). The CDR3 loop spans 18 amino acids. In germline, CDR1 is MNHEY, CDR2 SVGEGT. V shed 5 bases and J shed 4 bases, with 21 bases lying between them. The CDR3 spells CASSRGQAIPMGANVLTF. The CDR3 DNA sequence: TGTGCCAGCAGTAGAGGGCAGGCTATCCCTATGGGGGCCAACGTCCTGACTTTC.

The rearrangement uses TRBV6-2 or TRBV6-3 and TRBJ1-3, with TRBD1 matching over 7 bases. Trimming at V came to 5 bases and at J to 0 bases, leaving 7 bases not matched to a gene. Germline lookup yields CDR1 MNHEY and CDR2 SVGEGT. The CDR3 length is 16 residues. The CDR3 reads CASSRQGVFSGNTIYF. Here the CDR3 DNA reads TGTGCCAGCAGTCGACAGGGTGTCTTCTCTGGAAACACCATATATTTT.

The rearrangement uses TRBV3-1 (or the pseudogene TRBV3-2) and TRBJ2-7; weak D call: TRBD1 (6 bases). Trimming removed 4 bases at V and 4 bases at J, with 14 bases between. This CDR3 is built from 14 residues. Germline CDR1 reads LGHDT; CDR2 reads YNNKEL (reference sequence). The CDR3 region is CASSLSLQGYEQYF. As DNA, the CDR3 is TGTGCCAGCAGCCTTTCATTACAGGGTTACGAGCAGTACTTC.

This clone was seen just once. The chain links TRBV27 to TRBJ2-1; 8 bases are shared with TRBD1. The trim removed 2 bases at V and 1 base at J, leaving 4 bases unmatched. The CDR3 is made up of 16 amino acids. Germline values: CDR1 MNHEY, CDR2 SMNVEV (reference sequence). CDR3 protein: CASSLDRGFSYNEQFF. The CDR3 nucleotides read TGTGCCAGCAGTTTAGACAGGGGATTTTCCTACAATGAGCAGTTCTTC.

The CDR3 region has the DNA TGTGCCAGCAGCTCGGGAGGCCCCGGGGAGCTGTTTTTT. It specifies CASSSGGPGELFF. This chain links TRBV11-3 with TRBJ2-2; 7 bases line up with TRBD2. The CDR3 sequence is 13 residues long. The germline CDR1 and CDR2 sequences are SGHNT and YENEEA. The ends lost 4 bases at V and 6 bases at J; junction bases unmatched: 2. The complete variable domain, with remaining parts taken from reference TRBV11-3 and TRBJ2-2, reads EAGVVQSPRYKIIEKKQPVAFWCNPISGHNTLYWYLQNLGQGPELLIRYENEEAVDDSQLPKDRFSAERLKGVDSTLKIQPAELGDSAVYLCASSSGGPGELFFGEGSRLTVL.

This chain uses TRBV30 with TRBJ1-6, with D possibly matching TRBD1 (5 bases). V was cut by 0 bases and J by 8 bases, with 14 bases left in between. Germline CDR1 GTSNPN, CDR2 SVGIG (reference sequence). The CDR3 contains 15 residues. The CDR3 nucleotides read TGTGCCTGGAGTGTGGGTCCCCCCAGGGATTCACCCCTCCACTTT. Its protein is CAWSVGPPRDSPLHF.

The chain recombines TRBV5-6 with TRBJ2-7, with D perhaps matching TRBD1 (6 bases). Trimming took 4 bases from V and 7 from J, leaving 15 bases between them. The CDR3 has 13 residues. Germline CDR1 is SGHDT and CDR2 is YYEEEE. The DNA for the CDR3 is TGTGCCAGCAGCAGGGACACCGGTTTAGAGCAGTACTTC. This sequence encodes CASSRDTGLEQYF.

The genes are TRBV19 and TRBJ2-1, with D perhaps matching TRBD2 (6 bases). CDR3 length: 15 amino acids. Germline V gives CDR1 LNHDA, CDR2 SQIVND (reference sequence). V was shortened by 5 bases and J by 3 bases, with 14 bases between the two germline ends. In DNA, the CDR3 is TGTGCCAGTAGTTACGGGAGCGGGCTCTACAATGAGCAGTTCTTC. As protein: CASSYGSGLYNEQFF.

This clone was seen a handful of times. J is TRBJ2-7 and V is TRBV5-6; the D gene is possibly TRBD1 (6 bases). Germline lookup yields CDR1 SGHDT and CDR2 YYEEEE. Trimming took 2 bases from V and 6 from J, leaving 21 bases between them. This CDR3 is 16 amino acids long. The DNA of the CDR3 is TGTGCCAGCAGCTTAATGCGTTGGACAGAGGGTTCCGAGCAGTACTTC. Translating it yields CASSLMRWTEGSEQYF.

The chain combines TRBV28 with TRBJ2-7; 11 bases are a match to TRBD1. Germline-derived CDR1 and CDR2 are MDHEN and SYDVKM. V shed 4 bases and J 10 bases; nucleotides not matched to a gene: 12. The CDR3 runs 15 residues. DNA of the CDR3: TGTGCCAGCAGTTCTCACTCCGGGACAGGGGGTAGACAGTACTTC. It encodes CASSSHSGTGGRQYF.

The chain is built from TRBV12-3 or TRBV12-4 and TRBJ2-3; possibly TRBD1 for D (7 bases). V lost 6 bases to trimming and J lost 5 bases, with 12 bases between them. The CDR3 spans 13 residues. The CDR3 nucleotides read TGTGCCAGCAGCTACAGGGGAGGAGATACGCAGTATTTT. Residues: CASSYRGGDTQYF.

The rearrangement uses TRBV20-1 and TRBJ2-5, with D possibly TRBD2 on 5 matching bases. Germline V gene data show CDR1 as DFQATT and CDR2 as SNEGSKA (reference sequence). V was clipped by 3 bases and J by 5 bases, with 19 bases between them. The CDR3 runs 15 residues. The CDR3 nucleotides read TGCAGTGCTAGTAGGGCGGGCATAATAGGGGAGACCCAGTACTTC. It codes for CSASRAGIIGETQYF.

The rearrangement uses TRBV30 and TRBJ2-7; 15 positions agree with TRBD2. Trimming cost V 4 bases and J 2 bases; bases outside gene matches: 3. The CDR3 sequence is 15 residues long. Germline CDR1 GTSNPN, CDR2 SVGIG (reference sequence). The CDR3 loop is CAWTRTSGRAYEQYF. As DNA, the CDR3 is TGTGCCTGGACCCGGACTAGCGGGAGGGCCTACGAGCAGTACTTC.

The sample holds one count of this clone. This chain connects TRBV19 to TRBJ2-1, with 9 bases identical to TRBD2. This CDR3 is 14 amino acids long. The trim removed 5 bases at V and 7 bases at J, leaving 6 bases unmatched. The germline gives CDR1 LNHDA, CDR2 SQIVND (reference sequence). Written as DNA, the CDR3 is TGTGCCAGTAGTTCTTGGACTAGCGTAAATGAGCAGTTCTTC. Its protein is CASSSWTSVNEQFF.

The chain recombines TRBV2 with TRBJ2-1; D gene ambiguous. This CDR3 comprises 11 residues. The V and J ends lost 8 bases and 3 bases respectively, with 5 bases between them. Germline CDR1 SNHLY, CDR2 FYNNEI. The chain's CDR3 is CASLFYNEQFF. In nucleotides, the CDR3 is TGTGCCAGCCTCTTCTACAATGAGCAGTTCTTC.

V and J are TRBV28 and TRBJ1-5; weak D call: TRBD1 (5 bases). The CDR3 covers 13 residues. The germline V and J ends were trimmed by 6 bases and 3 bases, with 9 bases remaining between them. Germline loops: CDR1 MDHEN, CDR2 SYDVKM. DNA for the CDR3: TGTGCCAGCAGGGGGCAGTACAATCAGCCCCAGCATTTT. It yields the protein CASRGQYNQPQHF.

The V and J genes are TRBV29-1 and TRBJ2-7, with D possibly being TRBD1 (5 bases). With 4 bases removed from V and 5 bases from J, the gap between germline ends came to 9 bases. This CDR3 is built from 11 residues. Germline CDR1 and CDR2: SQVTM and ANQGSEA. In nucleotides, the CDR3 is TGCAGCGTTGCACAGGTCAACGAGCAGTACTTC. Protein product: CSVAQVNEQYF.

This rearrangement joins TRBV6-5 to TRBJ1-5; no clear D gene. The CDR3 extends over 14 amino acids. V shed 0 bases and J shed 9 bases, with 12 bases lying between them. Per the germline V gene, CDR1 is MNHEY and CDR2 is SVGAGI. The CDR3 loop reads CASSYSSGFRPQHF. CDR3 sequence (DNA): TGTGCCAGCAGTTACTCTTCCGGGTTTCGGCCCCAGCATTTT.

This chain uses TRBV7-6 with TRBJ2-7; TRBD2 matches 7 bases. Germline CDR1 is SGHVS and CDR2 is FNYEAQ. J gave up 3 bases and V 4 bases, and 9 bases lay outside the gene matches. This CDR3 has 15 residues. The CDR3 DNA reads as TGTGCCAGCAGCTCCAGGCGACTAGCCTACTACGAGCAGTACTTC. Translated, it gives CASSSRRLAYYEQYF.

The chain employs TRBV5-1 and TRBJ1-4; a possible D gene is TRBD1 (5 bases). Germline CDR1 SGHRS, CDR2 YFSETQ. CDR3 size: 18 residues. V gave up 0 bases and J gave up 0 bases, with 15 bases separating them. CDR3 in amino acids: CASSLGGQPITTNEKLFF. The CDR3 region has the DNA TGCGCCAGCAGCTTGGGCGGACAACCGATAACAACTAATGAAAAACTGTTTTTT.

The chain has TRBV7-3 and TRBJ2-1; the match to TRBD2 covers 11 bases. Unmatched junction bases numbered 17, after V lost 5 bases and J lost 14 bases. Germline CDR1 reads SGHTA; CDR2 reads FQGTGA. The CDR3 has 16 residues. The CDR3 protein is CASSLNLAGGSAQKFF. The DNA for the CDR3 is TGTGCCAGCAGCCTCAATCTAGCGGGAGGCAGCGCGCAAAAGTTCTTC.

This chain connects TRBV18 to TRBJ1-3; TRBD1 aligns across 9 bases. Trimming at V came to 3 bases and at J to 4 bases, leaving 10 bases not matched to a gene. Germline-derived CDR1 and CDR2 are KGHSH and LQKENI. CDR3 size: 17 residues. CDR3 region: CASSPTSRDRDGNTIYF. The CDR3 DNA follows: TGTGCCAGCTCACCTACGTCCCGGGACAGGGACGGAAACACCATATATTTT.

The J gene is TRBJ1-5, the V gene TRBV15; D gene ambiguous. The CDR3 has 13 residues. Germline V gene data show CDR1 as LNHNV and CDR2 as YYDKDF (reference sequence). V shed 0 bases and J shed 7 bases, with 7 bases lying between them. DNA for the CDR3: TGTGCCACCAGCAGAGACCAGGAACAGCCCCAGCATTTT. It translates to CATSRDQEQPQHF.

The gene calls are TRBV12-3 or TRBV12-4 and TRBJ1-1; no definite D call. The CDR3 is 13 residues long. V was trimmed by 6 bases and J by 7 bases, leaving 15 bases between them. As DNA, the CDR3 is TGTGCCAGCAGGCCCCCCGGGGAGAATGAAGCTTTCTTT. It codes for CASRPPGENEAFF.

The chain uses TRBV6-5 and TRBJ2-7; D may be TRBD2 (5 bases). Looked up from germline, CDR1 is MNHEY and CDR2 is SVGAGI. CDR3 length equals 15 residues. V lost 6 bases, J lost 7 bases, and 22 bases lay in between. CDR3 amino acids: CASSRDGRAFGEQYF. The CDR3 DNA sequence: TGTGCCAGCAGCCGAGATGGGAGAGCTTTTGGGGAGCAGTACTTC.

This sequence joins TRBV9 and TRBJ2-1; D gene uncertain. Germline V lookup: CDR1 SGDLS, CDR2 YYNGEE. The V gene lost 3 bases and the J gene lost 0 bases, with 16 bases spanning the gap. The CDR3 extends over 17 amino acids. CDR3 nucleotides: TGTGCCAGCAGCGGCACTTATGGTGGCGGCTCCTACAATGAGCAGTTCTTC. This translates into CASSGTYGGGSYNEQFF.

The CDR3 is CAWRGEGGFYEQFF. The DNA for the CDR3 is TGTGCCTGGAGAGGGGAGGGGGGTTTCTATGAGCAGTTCTTC. V usage is TRBV30 and J usage is TRBJ2-1; the D gene is possibly TRBD2 (7 bases). This CDR3 has 14 residues. From germline, CDR1 is GTSNPN and CDR2 SVGIG (reference sequence). V was pared by 3 bases and J by 8 bases, with 17 bases between.